This T cell receptor beta chain comes out of a study of human CD8 memory T cell subsets. General study results and limits: The chains that were sequenced in this study were only T cell receptor beta chains. Measured by normalized Shannon-Wiener diversity, stem-like memory and precursor exhausted T cells were similarly high in diversity, which was not the case for effector memory cells.

Healthy donors supplied buffy coats, and the PBMC came from them. Germline assignment: CDR1 SGHVS and CDR2 FNYEAQ. This CDR3 spans 14 amino acids. By UMI-labeled 5' RACE, the TCR beta libraries were made. In the source study's methods: Across the sequenced material, each individual TCR beta library was found to contain somewhere between roughly 3,000 and 20,000 functional CDR3 beta clonotypes. After re-calling the 5' RACE reads, TCRdb lists one entry per CDR3 protein, DNA absent. The authors' filters were not applied to this entry. Its listing shows roughly 6,200 distinct CDR3 sequences. In regard to this clonotype: The antigen remains unidentified.

This TCR was recovered from a human donor in good health. The sequencing sample was made of CD8+ effector memory T cells (TEM) sorted from PBMCs. Subset indicated: effector memory CD8 T cells, CCR7- CD45RO+ CD95+. V gene TRBV7-6 combines with J gene TRBJ2-7; TCRdb proposes TRBD2, but this gene call is untestable without DNA. CDR3 in amino acids: CASSTVPDYAEQYF.